This entry is about one T cell receptor (beta chain). The sample comes from a study of memory CD4+ T cells and cytomegalovirus serostatus. Turning to the study itself: This sample comes from healthy Belgian adults, eight to ten CMV seropositive, approximately 22 seronegative.

Single viable CD3+CD4+CD8-CD45RO+ cells were sorted as the memory CD4+ T cells. In germline, CDR1 is MGHDK, CDR2 SYGVNS. Trimming pared 5 bases from V and 2 bases from J, leaving 9 bases between. The CDR3 totals 13 residues. Profiled with immunoSEQ multiplex PCR; TCRdb holds only in-frame clones, not every one. The profile covers around 32,000 clones, with about 75% appearing a single time and 0.5% to 0.65% taken by the ten largest. V and J are TRBV25-1 and TRBJ2-5; no firm D call. Sequences were obtained from memory CD4+ T cells from blood. The sequence was collected from an adult in good health and CMV-seronegative. Some clones in this sample may be carry-over from other donors' samples. The CDR3 DNA reads TGTGCCAGCAGTATGGCTGGACAAGAGACCCAGTACTTC. Amino acids: CASSMAGQETQYF.